This T cell receptor beta chain was captured by sequencing in a study of cytotoxic CD8 clonotypes in ibrutinib-treated CLL (dated by TCRdb to about 2021). A note on the overall study: The cohort was composed of around twelve relapsed/refractory and 15 treatment-naive patients; IGHV unmutated status was identified in under 18 patients. Longitudinal samples were obtainable from about 30% of the roughly 86 participants in the trial. Cryopreserved peripheral blood mononuclear cells were obtained prior to treatment, at the time of response, and at either disease progression or sustained remission. Samples at response were collected after a median of about twelve months of treatment, with a range of roughly 6 to 36 months. Partial responses were observed in about 25 patients and complete responses in 2; after a median follow-up of 68 months, remission was maintained in approximately 14 patients and progression was observed in around twelve. Samples averaged approximately 240,000 productive templates and more than 85,000 productive rearrangements. All remission and progressive disease samples were collected while patients were still receiving ibrutinib.

The CDR3 numbers 15 residues from cysteine through phenylalanine. Only CDR3 DNA remains: 45 bases, in frame from the first base. V and J lose 4 bases and 5 bases, and a span of 15 bases separates them. Per the germline V gene, LGHNA is the CDR1 and YNFKEQ is the CDR2. Study-level results and caveats: Public clonotypes were rare and either contracted or stayed stable during treatment, and the rise in clonality at ibrutinib response reflected the expansion of private clonotypes. Sampling times were not matched between sustained-remission and progressing patients, and lymph node repertoires were not studied. Clonality rose at ibrutinib response, remained stable during sustained remission, and dropped back toward baseline at progression. Baseline clonality exceeded that of age-matched healthy donors and correlated strongly with circulating CD8+ T-cell counts.

With regard to this clone: The antigen it recognizes is unknown. The sample holds no much larger clone one base away, and base qualities are not on file.

On a MiSeq, deep resolution sequencing aimed for a depth between 1 in 1 million and 1 in 200,000 T cells, with each clonotype covered 10x on average. TCR beta libraries were generated with the immunoSEQ hsTCRB Kit. The authors' pipeline ran thus. Data were analyzed with ImmunoSEQ Data Assistant and ImmunoSEQ Analyzer, with V, D and J genes assigned per IMGT definitions. Clonality was computed as one minus normalized Shannon entropy of productive rearrangement frequencies, ranging from 0 to 1. Public clonotype analysis was restricted to overrepresented clonotypes comprising at least 0.05% of each patient's repertoire. Around 13 age-matched healthy donor repertoires from immuneACCESS were used as controls for clonality. TCRdb limited this immuneACCESS table to in-frame rearrangements with V and J called. A share of clones is missing; checked studies link under half to unresolved V genes, and the rest is unexplained. Clone size and the V and J calls come from that table; the DNA yielded D and trimming. For this sample there are tens of thousands of clones; approximately 68% appear just once. Around 30% of the sample is in the top ten clones.

The sample's time point label, in plain terms: approximately 2 years on ibrutinib. Roughly 2 micrograms of genomic DNA were extracted from cryopreserved PBMCs for TCR beta library preparation. Longitudinal blood samples from CLL patients on ibrutinib monotherapy underwent high-throughput TCR beta sequencing. The patients took part in an open-label, single-center phase 2 trial of ibrutinib monotherapy. The chain employs TRBV4-2 and TRBJ1-5; the D segment cannot be called with confidence. The specimen was PBMCs, collected after 24 months of ibrutinib treatment. The sequence was obtained from a human donor with chronic lymphocytic leukemia. The CDR3 protein sequence reads: CASSPSIPGDQPQHF. In nucleotides, the sequence is TGTGCCAGCAGCCCCTCGATACCAGGCGATCAGCCCCAGCATTTT.